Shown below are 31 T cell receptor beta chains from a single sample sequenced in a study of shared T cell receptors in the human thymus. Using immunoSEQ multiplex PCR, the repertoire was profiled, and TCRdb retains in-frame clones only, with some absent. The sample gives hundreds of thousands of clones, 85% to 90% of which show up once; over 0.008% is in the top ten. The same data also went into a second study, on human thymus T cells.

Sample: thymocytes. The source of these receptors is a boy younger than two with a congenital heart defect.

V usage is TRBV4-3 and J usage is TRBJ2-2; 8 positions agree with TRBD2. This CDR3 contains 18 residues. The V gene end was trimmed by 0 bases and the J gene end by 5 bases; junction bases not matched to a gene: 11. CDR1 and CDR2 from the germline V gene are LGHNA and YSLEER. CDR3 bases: TGCGCCAGCAGCCAAGATTTGGGTCGGGAGGGCCGGACCGGGGAGCTGTTTTTT. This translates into CASSQDLGREGRTGELFF.

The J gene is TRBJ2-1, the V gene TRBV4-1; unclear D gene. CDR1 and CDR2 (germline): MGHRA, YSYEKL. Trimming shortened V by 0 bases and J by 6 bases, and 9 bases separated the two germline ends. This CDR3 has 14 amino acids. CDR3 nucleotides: TGCGCCAGCAGCCAAGAAGACACCCCCAATGAGCAGTTCTTC. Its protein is CASSQEDTPNEQFF.

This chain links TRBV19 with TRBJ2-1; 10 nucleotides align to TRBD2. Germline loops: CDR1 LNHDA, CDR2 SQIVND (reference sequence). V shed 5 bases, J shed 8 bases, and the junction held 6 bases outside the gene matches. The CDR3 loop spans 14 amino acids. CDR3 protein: CASSRSGRGDEQFF. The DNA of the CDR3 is TGTGCCAGTAGTCGAAGCGGGAGGGGGGATGAGCAGTTCTTC.

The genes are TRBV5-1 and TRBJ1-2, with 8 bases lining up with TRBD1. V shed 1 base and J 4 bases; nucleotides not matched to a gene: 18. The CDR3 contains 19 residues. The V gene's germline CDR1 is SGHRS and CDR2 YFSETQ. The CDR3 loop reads CASSLYLPRSGGAGYGYTF. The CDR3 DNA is TGCGCCAGCAGCTTGTATCTTCCCCGGTCAGGGGGCGCCGGCTATGGCTACACCTTC.

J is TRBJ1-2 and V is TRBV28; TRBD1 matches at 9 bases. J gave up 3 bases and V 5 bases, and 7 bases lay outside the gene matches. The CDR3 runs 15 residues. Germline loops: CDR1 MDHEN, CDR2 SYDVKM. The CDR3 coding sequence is TGTGCCAGCAGTCATCACAGGGGGCGGGACTATGGCTACACCTTC. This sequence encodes CASSHHRGRDYGYTF.

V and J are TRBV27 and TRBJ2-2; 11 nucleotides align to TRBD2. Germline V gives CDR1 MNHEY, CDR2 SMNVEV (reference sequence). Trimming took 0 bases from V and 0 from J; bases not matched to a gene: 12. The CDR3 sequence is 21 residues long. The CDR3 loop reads CASSLSPPLAGESPNTGELFF. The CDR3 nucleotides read TGTGCCAGCAGTTTATCGCCCCCACTAGCGGGAGAATCCCCGAACACCGGGGAGCTGTTTTTT.

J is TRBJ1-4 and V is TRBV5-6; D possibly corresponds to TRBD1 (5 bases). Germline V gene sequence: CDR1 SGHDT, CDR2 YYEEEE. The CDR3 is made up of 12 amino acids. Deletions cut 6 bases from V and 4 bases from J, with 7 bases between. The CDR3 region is CASTQGNEKLFF. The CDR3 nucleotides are TGTGCCAGCACTCAGGGTAATGAAAAACTGTTTTTT.

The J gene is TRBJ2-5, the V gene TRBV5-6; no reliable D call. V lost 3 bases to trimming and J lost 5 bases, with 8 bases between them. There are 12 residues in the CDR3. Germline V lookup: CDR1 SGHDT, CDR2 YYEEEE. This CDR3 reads CASSSRPETQYF. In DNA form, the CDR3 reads TGTGCCAGCAGCTCGAGGCCGGAGACCCAGTACTTC.

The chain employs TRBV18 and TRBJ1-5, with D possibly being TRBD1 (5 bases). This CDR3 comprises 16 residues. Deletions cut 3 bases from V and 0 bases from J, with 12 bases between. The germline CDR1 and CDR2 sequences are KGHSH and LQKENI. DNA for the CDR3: TGTGCCAGCTCACCCATCCCGGGGGATAGCAATCAGCCCCAGCATTTT. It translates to CASSPIPGDSNQPQHF.

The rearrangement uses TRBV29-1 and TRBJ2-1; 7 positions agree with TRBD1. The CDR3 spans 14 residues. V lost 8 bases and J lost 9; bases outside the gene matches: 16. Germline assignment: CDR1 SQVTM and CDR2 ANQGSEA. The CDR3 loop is CSSQGESWPSEQFF. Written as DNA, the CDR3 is TGCAGCTCCCAGGGGGAAAGCTGGCCAAGTGAGCAGTTCTTC.

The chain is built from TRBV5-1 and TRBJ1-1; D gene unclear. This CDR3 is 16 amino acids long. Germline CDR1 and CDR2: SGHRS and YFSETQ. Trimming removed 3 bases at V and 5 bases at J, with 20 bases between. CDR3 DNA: TGCGCCAGCAGCTCTCGGGGAGGACGAGGGAGAACTGAAGCTTTCTTT. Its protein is CASSSRGGRGRTEAFF.

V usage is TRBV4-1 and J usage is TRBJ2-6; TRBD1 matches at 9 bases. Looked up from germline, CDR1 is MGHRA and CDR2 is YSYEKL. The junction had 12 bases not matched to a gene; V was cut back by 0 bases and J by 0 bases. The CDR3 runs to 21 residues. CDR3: CASSQDPARDRALSGANVLTF. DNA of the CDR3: TGCGCCAGCAGCCAAGACCCGGCCAGGGACAGGGCCCTCTCTGGGGCCAACGTCCTGACTTTC.

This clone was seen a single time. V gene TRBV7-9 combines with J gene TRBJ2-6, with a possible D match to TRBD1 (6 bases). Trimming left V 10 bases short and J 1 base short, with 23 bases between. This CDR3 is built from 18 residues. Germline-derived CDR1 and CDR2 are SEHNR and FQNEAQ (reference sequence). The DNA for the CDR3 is TGTGCCATCCCCTGGTCAGGGGCCTCCCCATCTGGGGCCAACGTCCTGACTTTC. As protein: CAIPWSGASPSGANVLTF.

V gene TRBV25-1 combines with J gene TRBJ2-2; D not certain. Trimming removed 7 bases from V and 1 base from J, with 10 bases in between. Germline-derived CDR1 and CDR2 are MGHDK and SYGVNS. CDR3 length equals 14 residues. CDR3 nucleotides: TGTGCCAGCAAAACAAATTTGAACACCGGGGAGCTGTTTTTT. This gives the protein CASKTNLNTGELFF.

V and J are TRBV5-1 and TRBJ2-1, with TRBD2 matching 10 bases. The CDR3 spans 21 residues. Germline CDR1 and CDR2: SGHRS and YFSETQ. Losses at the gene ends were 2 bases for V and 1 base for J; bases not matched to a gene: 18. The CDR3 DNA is TGCGCCAGCAGCTTCTCGGCCCTAGCGGGAGATATGTTAGGGTCCTACAATGAGCAGTTCTTC. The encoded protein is CASSFSALAGDMLGSYNEQFF.

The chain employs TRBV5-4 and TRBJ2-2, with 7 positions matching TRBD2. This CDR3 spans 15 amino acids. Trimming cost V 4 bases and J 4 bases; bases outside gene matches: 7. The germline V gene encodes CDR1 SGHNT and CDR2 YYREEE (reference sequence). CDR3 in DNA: TGTGCCAGCAGCCCGGGGGAGGGTGGCACCGGGGAGCTGTTTTTT. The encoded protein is CASSPGEGGTGELFF.

CDR3 nucleotide sequence: TGTGCCAGCAGTGAAGGGATGGACAGGGGCCCAGAGGTGACTGAAGCTTTCTTT. Translating gives CASSEGMDRGPEVTEAFF. The chain uses TRBV6-1 and TRBJ1-1; 9 bases align to TRBD1. Trimming took 1 base from V and 5 from J; bases not matched to a gene: 14. The CDR3 runs 18 residues. Germline V gene sequence: CDR1 MNHNS, CDR2 SASEGT.

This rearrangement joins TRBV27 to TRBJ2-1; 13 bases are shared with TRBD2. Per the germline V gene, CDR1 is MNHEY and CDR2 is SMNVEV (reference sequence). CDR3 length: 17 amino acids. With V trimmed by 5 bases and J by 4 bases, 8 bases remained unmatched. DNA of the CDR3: TGTGCCAGCAGTCCGAGGACTAGCGGGAGACCTTACAATGAGCAGTTCTTC. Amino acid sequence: CASSPRTSGRPYNEQFF.

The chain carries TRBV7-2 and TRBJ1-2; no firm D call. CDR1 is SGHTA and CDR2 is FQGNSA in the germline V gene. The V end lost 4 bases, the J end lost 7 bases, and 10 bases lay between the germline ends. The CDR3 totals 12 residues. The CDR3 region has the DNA TGTGCCAGCAGCTACTCAAGTGGTGGCTACACCTTC. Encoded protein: CASSYSSGGYTF.

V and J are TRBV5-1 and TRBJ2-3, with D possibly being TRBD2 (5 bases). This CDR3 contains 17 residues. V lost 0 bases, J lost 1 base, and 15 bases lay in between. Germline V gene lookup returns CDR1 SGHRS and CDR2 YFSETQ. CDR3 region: CASSLASSNSRTDTQYF. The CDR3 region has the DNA TGCGCCAGCAGCTTGGCCTCTAGCAACAGCCGCACAGATACGCAGTATTTT.

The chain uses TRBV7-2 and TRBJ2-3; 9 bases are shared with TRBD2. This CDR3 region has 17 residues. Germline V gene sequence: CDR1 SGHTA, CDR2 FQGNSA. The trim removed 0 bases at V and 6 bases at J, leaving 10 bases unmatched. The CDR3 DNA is TGTGCCAGCAGCTTAGCGGTTGGTAGCGGGAGTACCGATACGCAGTATTTT. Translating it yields CASSLAVGSGSTDTQYF.

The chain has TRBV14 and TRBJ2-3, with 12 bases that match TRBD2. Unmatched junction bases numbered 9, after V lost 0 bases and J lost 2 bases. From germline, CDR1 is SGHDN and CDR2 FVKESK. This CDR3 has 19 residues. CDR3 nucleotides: TGTGCCAGCAGCCAAGATCTTACTAGCGGGAGGACCAACACAGATACGCAGTATTTT. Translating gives CASSQDLTSGRTNTDTQYF.

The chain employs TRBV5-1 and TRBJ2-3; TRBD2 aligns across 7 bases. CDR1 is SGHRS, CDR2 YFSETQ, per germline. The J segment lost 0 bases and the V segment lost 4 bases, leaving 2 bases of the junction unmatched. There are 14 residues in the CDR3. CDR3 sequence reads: CASSLTSSTDTQYF. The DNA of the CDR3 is TGCGCCAGCAGCCTGACTAGCAGCACAGATACGCAGTATTTT. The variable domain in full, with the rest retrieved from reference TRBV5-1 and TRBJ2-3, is KAGVTQTPRYLIKTRGQQVTLSCSPISGHRSVSWYQQTPGQGLQFLFEYFSETQRNKGNFPGRFSGRQFSNSRSEMNVSTLELGDSALYLCASSLTSSTDTQYFGPGTRLTVL.

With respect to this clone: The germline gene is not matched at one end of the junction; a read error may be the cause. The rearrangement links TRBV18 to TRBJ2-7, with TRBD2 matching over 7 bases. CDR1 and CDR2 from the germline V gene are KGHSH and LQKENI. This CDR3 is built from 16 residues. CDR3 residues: CASSPIAGVLSFEQYF. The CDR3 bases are TGTGCCAGCTCACCAATCGCGGGAGTCCTCTCCTTCGAGCAGTACTTC.

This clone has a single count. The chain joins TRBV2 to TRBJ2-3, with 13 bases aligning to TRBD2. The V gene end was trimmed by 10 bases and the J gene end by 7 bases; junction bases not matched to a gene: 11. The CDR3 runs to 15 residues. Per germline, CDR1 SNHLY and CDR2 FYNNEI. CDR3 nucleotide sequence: TGTGCCAAAAAAAGGACTAGCGGGAGAGGGAATACGCAGTATTTT. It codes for CAKKRTSGRGNTQYF.

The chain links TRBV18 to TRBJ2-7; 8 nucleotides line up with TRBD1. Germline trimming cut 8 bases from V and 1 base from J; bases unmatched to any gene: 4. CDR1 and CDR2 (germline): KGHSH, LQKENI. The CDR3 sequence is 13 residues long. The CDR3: CASTWDRSYEQYF. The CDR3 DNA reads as TGTGCCAGCACATGGGACAGGTCCTACGAGCAGTACTTC.

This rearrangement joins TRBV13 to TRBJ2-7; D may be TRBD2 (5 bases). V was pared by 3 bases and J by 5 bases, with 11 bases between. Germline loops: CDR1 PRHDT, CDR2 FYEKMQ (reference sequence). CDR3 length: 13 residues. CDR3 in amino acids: CASSFRGSDEQYF. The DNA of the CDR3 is TGTGCCAGCAGCTTTCGGGGTTCTGACGAGCAGTACTTC.

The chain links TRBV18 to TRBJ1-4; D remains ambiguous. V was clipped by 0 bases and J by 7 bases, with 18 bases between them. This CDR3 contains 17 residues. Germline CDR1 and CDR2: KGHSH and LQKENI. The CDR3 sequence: CASSPPVIWGGGEKLFF. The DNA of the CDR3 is TGTGCCAGCTCACCACCTGTTATCTGGGGAGGAGGTGAAAAACTGTTTTTT.

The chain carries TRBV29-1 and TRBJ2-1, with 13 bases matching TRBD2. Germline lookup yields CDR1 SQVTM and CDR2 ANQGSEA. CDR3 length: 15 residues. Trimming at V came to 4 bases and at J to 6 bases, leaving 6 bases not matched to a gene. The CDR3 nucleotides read TGCAGCGTTGCCCCGACTAGCGGGAGGACCAATGAGCAGTTCTTC. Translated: CSVAPTSGRTNEQFF.

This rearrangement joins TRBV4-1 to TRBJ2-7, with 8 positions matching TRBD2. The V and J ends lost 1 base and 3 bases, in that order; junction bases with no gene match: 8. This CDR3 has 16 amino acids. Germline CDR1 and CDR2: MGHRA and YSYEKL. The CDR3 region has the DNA TGCGCCAGCAGCCAAGGCTTGACTAGCGAATACTACGAGCAGTACTTC. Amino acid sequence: CASSQGLTSEYYEQYF.

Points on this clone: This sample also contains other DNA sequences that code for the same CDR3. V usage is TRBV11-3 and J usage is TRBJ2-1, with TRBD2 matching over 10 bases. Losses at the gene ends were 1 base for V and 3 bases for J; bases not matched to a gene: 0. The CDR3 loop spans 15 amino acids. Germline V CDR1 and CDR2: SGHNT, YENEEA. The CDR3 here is CASSLGTSGYNEQFF. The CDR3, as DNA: TGTGCCAGCAGCTTAGGGACTAGCGGCTACAATGAGCAGTTCTTC.